One sample yielded the 25 T cell receptor beta chains listed below, sequenced in a study of beta chain features in type 1 diabetes. Isolated RNA was reverse transcribed in full, so expressed TCRB transcripts were sequenced. Profiling relied on immunoSEQ multiplex PCR, and the TCRdb table lists in-frame clones only, not all of them. The sample records hundreds of thousands of clones, roughly 15% being singletons. The source material was naive CD4+ T cells from blood. These receptors were obtained from a man aged 18 to 35 in good health.

This clone came up many times. This chain's CDR3 is CSVGALSGANVLTF. The CDR3 DNA is TGCAGCGTTGGGGCTCTCTCTGGGGCCAACGTCCTGACTTTC. This chain links TRBV29-1 with TRBJ2-6; D is ambiguous. The V gene's germline CDR1 is SQVTM and CDR2 ANQGSEA. The V and J ends lost 4 bases and 0 bases respectively, with 7 bases between them. The CDR3 contains 14 residues.

This clone was found a few times. This rearrangement joins TRBV4-3 to TRBJ1-3; D remains ambiguous. The CDR3 runs to 17 residues. V was trimmed by 0 bases and J by 5 bases, leaving 17 bases between them. Germline CDR1 and CDR2: LGHNA and YSLEER. The CDR3 DNA is TGCGCCAGCAGCCAAGATGGTCGGGGATACGGTAGAAACACCATATATTTT. It yields the protein CASSQDGRGYGRNTIYF.

The chain links TRBV30 to TRBJ2-5, with a possible D match to TRBD2 (7 bases). CDR1 and CDR2 (germline): GTSNPN, SVGIG (reference sequence). The ends were cut back, 4 bases at V and 13 bases at J, with 19 bases in the middle. The CDR3 spans 12 residues. The CDR3: CAWNGRGASRYF. The DNA for the CDR3 is TGTGCCTGGAATGGGAGGGGGGCCAGTCGGTACTTC.

This sequence joins TRBV14 and TRBJ1-2; 7 nucleotides agree with TRBD1. Trimming took 4 bases from V and 7 from J; bases not matched to a gene: 3. Germline V lookup: CDR1 SGHDN, CDR2 FVKESK. CDR3 length: 12 residues. The CDR3 reads CASSRRDSGYTF. The CDR3 DNA is TGTGCCAGCAGCCGTCGGGACAGTGGCTACACCTTC. Supplemented by reference TRBV14 and TRBJ1-2, the full variable domain reads EAGVTQFPSHSVIEKGQTVTLRCDPISGHDNLYWYRRVMGKEIKFLLHFVKESKQDESGMPNNRFLAERTGGTYSTLKVQPAELEDSGVYFCASSRRDSGYTFGSGTRLTVV.

V and J are TRBV7-3 and TRBJ2-7; D remains ambiguous. This CDR3 has 14 amino acids. The germline V gene has CDR1 SGHTA and CDR2 FQGTGA. Trimming took off 5 bases at V and 1 base at J, with 12 bases between the two ends. CDR3 DNA sequence: TGTGCCAGCAGCCTCGAAAGGTTTTCCTACGAGCAGTACTTC. It codes for CASSLERFSYEQYF.

This clone was observed a handful of times. Mismatch with germline at one junction end may stem from a read error. The chain recombines TRBV7-7 with TRBJ2-5; D is tentatively TRBD1 or TRBD2 (5 bases each). CDR1 is SSHAT and CDR2 is FNYEAQ in the germline V gene (reference sequence). The CDR3 sequence is 15 residues long. CDR3 amino acids: CASSAARDDKETQYF. As DNA, the CDR3 is TGTGCTAGCAGCGCTGCCCGGGACGATAAAGAGACCCAGTACTTC.

V gene TRBV27 combines with J gene TRBJ1-2; the D gene is possibly TRBD1 (5 bases). This CDR3 has 14 residues. Between the trimmed V and J ends, which lost 5 bases and 4 bases, there was a span of 14 bases. Germline lookup yields CDR1 MNHEY and CDR2 SMNVEV (reference sequence). The CDR3 region is CASSKTGVGYGYTF. CDR3 coding DNA: TGTGCCAGCAGTAAAACAGGCGTCGGCTATGGCTACACCTTC.

V usage is TRBV7-2 and J usage is TRBJ2-7; D is unclear. Germline CDR1 is SGHTA and CDR2 is FQGNSA. The V end was cut by 5 bases, the J end by 5 bases, with 19 bases between. The CDR3 loop spans 15 amino acids. The CDR3 is CASSRLQRTAHEQYF. As DNA, the CDR3 is TGTGCCAGCAGCAGATTACAGAGGACGGCCCACGAGCAGTACTTC.

The chain uses TRBV7-9 and TRBJ2-1; 10 bases are a match to TRBD2. V dropped 7 bases and J dropped 8; count of bases not matched to a gene: 8. Germline V gene lookup returns CDR1 SEHNR and CDR2 FQNEAQ (reference sequence). The CDR3 has 14 residues. This CDR3 is CASTESGRGDEQFF. The DNA of the CDR3 is TGTGCCAGCACGGAAAGCGGGAGGGGCGATGAGCAGTTCTTC.

The gene calls are TRBV30 and TRBJ2-2; the match to TRBD2 covers 10 bases. Germline V gives CDR1 GTSNPN, CDR2 SVGIG (reference sequence). Germline trimming cut 3 bases from V and 4 bases from J; bases unmatched to any gene: 8. The CDR3 is made up of 16 amino acids. Here the CDR3 DNA reads TGTGCCTGGAGGGGGGGACTAGCGTTAGGCACCGGGGAGCTGTTTTTT. This translates into CAWRGGLALGTGELFF.

The chain uses TRBV28 and TRBJ2-1; D is perhaps TRBD2 (5 bases). Germline V gene sequence: CDR1 MDHEN, CDR2 SYDVKM. The length of the CDR3 is 15 residues. The V end lost 0 bases, the J end lost 2 bases, and 8 bases lay between the germline ends. CDR3 sequence (DNA): TGTGCCAGCAGTTTATGGGGAGTGGCCTACAATGAGCAGTTCTTC. Translation: CASSLWGVAYNEQFF.

This clone has a handful of counts. The chain uses TRBV5-1 and TRBJ2-5; D may be TRBD1 (5 bases). V was clipped by 0 bases and J by 3 bases, with 6 bases between them. The length of the CDR3 is 13 residues. CDR1 and CDR2 from the germline V gene are SGHRS and YFSETQ. Here the CDR3 reads CASSLGQKETQYF. In nucleotides, the CDR3 is TGCGCCAGCAGCTTGGGACAGAAAGAGACCCAGTACTTC.

This clone was seen more than once but under ten times. V usage is TRBV19 and J usage is TRBJ2-5, with TRBD1 matching over 7 bases. This CDR3 is built from 15 residues. CDR1 and CDR2 (germline): LNHDA, SQIVND (reference sequence). The V segment lost 4 bases and the J segment 1 base; nucleotides outside the gene matches: 6. The CDR3 region has the DNA TGTGCCAGTAGTACCTCACAGGGGATCCAAGAGACCCAGTACTTC. It yields the protein CASSTSQGIQETQYF. The whole variable domain, remainder taken from reference TRBV19 and TRBJ2-5, is DGGITQSPKYLFRKEGQNVTLSCEQNLNHDAMYWYRQDPGQGLRLIYYSQIVNDFQKGDIAEGYSVSREKKESFPLTVTSAQKNPTAFYLCASSTSQGIQETQYFGPGTRLLVL.

V gene TRBV28 combines with J gene TRBJ2-1; D is unresolved. The CDR3 covers 14 residues. V lost 6 bases, J lost 8 bases, and 17 bases lay in between. Germline CDR1 reads MDHEN; CDR2 reads SYDVKM. The CDR3 spells CASRVPETRHEQFF. CDR3 DNA sequence: TGTGCCAGCAGGGTCCCTGAGACGCGCCATGAGCAGTTCTTC.

The V gene is TRBV4-3, the J gene TRBJ2-7, with TRBD1 matching over 7 bases. The CDR3 totals 14 residues. The V and J ends lost 4 bases and 2 bases, in that order; junction bases with no gene match: 5. Germline V gene sequence: CDR1 LGHNA, CDR2 YSLEER. CDR3 protein: CASSPLGTAYEQYF. The CDR3 nucleotides are TGCGCCAGCAGCCCACTCGGGACAGCCTACGAGCAGTACTTC.

This clone was detected a few times. The chain recombines TRBV7-3 with TRBJ2-3, with D maybe TRBD1 (5 bases). Trimming removed 0 bases from V and 4 bases from J, with 17 bases in between. This CDR3 has 17 residues. Germline loops: CDR1 SGHTA, CDR2 FQGTGA. CDR3 bases: TGTGCCAGCAGCTTAACTTCAGCAGGGAAGGGTGCAGATACGCAGTATTTT. Residues: CASSLTSAGKGADTQYF.

This clone was found a few times. This chain connects TRBV5-1 to TRBJ2-5, with D unresolved. Trimming pared 6 bases from V and 5 bases from J, leaving 23 bases between. Germline lookup yields CDR1 SGHRS and CDR2 YFSETQ. The CDR3 has 16 residues. The CDR3 region is CASTPSGQSIPETQYF. In nucleotides, the CDR3 is TGCGCCAGCACGCCATCGGGCCAGTCAATTCCGGAGACCCAGTACTTC.

This clone was seen at least ten times. The chain uses TRBV14 and TRBJ2-7; D possibly uses TRBD1 or TRBD2 (5 bases each). The V end was cut by 0 bases, the J end by 5 bases, with 8 bases between. This CDR3 region has 13 residues. In germline, CDR1 is SGHDN, CDR2 FVKESK. CDR3 sequence (DNA): TGTGCCAGCAGCCAAGACTGGGGACACGAGCAGTACTTC. Translated, it gives CASSQDWGHEQYF.

In this sample, this clone turned up a few times. This sequence joins TRBV7-9 and TRBJ2-2; 7 positions agree with TRBD2. The ends lost 3 bases at V and 4 bases at J; junction bases unmatched: 2. Germline V gene lookup returns CDR1 SEHNR and CDR2 FQNEAQ (reference sequence). This CDR3 contains 14 residues. CDR3 sequence reads: CASSLGGSTGELFF. DNA for the CDR3: TGTGCCAGCAGCTTGGGAGGGAGCACCGGGGAGCTGTTTTTT.

This clone showed up just a few times. The chain employs TRBV27 and TRBJ1-2; 10 nucleotides line up with TRBD1. Germline trimming cut 6 bases from V and 3 bases from J; bases unmatched to any gene: 16. CDR1 is MNHEY and CDR2 is SMNVEV in the germline V gene (reference sequence). This CDR3 spans 18 amino acids. The CDR3 loop is CASRVKIRDRGGDYGYTF. The CDR3 coding sequence is TGTGCCAGCAGGGTGAAAATCCGGGACAGGGGAGGGGACTATGGCTACACCTTC.

This sequence joins TRBV5-1 and TRBJ1-2; maybe TRBD1 (6 bases). In germline, CDR1 is SGHRS, CDR2 YFSETQ. Trimming left V 4 bases short and J 7 bases short, with 14 bases between. The CDR3 sequence is 13 residues long. In DNA form, the CDR3 reads TGCGCCAGCAGCCCCCGGGACATAAGTGGCTACACCTTC. It specifies CASSPRDISGYTF.

V and J are TRBV28 and TRBJ1-2; D not resolved. CDR1 and CDR2 (germline): MDHEN, SYDVKM. CDR3 length: 11 residues. Trimming removed 4 bases at V and 7 bases at J, with 7 bases between. The CDR3 is CASSYSGGYTF. The CDR3 region has the DNA TGTGCCAGCAGTTACAGTGGTGGCTACACCTTC.

DNA of the CDR3: TGTGCCAGCTCACCGCGGACGTTTGGAGAGACCCAGTACTTC. Translated, it gives CASSPRTFGETQYF. The chain carries TRBV18 and TRBJ2-5; no firm D call. Trimming removed 3 bases at V and 4 bases at J, with 12 bases between. Germline assignment: CDR1 KGHSH and CDR2 LQKENI. The CDR3 contains 14 residues.

The table lists this clone with a few counts. The genes are TRBV7-9 and TRBJ2-3; unclear D gene. V lost 0 bases to trimming and J lost 4 bases, with 5 bases between them. The CDR3 loop spans 13 amino acids. The germline gives CDR1 SEHNR, CDR2 FQNEAQ (reference sequence). The CDR3 loop reads CASSLATSDTQYF. The CDR3 bases are TGTGCCAGCAGCTTAGCCACGTCAGATACGCAGTATTTT.

This clone was seen a handful of times. This chain links TRBV28 with TRBJ1-5; D is perhaps TRBD1 (6 bases). V dropped 5 bases and J dropped 6 bases, with 14 bases sitting between them. The CDR3 runs 14 residues. CDR1 is MDHEN and CDR2 is SYDVKM in the germline V gene. The CDR3 is CASSPPGARQPQHF. The CDR3 DNA sequence: TGTGCCAGCAGTCCACCGGGGGCGCGTCAGCCCCAGCATTTT.